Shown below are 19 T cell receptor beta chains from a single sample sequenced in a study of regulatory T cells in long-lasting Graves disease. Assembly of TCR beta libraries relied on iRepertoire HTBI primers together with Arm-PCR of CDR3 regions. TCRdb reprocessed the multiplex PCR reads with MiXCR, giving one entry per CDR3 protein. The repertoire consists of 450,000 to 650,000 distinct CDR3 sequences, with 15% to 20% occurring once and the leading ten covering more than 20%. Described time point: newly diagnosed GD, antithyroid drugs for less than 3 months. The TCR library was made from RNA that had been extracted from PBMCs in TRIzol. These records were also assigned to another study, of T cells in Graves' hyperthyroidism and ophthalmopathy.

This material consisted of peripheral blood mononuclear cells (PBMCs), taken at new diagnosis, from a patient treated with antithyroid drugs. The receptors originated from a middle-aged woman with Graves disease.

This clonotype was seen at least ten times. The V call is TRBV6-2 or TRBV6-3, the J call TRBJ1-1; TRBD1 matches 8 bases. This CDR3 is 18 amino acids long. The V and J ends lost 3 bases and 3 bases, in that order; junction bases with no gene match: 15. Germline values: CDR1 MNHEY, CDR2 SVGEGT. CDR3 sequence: CASSYSTGEGRGDTEAFF. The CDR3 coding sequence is TGTGCCAGCAGTTATTCGACAGGGGAAGGCAGGGGGGACACTGAAGCTTTCTTT.

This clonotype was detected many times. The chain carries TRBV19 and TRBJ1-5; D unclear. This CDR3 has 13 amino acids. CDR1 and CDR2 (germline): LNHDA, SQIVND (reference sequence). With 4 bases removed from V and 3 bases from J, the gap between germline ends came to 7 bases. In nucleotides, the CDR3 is TGTGCCAGTAGTAACACAAACAATCAGCCCCAGCATTTT. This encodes CASSNTNNQPQHF.

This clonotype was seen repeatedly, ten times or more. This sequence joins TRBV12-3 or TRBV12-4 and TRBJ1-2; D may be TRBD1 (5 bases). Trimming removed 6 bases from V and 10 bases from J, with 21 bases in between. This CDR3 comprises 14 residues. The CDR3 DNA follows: TGTGCCAGCAGGGTTGGGGTCGGGGGATTCGACTACACCTTC. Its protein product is CASRVGVGGFDYTF.

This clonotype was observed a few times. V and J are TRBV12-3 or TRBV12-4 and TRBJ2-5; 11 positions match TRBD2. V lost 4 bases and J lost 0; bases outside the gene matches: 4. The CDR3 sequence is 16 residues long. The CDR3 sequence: CASSSSGGPDQETQYF. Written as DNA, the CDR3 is TGTGCCAGCAGTTCTAGCGGGGGGCCCGACCAAGAGACCCAGTACTTC.

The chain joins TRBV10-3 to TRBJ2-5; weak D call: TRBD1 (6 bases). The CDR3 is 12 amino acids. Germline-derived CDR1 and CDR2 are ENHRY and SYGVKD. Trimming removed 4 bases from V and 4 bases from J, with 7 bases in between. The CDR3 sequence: CAISARGETQYF. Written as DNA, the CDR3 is TGTGCCATCAGTGCCAGGGGAGAGACCCAGTACTTC.

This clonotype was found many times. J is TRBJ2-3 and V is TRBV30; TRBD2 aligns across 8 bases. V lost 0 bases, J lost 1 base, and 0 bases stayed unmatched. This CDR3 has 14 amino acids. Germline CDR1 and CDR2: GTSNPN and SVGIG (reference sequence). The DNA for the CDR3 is TGTGCCTGGAGTGTACTAGCGGGCACAGATACGCAGTATTTT. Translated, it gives CAWSVLAGTDTQYF.

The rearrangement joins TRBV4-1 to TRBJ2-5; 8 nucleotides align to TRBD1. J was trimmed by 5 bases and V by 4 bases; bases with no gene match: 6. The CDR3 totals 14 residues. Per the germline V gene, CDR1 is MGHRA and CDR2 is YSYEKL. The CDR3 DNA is TGCGCCAGCAGCCGTGGACAGGGCTATGAGACCCAGTACTTC. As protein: CASSRGQGYETQYF.

The CDR3 here is CASSTPPLFGELFF. In nucleotides, the CDR3 is TGTGCCAGTAGTACCCCTCCACTCTTCGGGGAGCTGTTTTTT. This sequence joins TRBV19 and TRBJ2-2; D is ambiguous. CDR1 is LNHDA and CDR2 is SQIVND in the germline V gene (reference sequence). V shed 4 bases and J shed 7 bases, with 13 bases lying between them. The CDR3 has 14 amino acids.

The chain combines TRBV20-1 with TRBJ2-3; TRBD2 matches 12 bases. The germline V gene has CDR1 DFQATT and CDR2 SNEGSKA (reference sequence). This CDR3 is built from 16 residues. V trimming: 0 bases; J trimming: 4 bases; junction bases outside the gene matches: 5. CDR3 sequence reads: CSAREGLAGSSDTQYF. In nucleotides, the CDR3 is TGCAGTGCTAGAGAGGGACTAGCGGGTTCCTCAGATACGCAGTATTTT.

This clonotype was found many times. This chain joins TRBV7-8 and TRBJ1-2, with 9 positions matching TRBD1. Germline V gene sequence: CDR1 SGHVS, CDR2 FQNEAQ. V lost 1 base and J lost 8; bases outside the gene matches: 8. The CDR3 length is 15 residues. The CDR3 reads CASSLGDRAVRGYTF. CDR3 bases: TGTGCCAGCAGCTTAGGGGACAGGGCGGTTAGGGGCTACACCTTC.

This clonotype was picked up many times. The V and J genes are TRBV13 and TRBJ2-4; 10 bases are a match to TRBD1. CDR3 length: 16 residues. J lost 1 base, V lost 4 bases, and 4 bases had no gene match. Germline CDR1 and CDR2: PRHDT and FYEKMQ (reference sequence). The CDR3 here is CASSSGTGDAKNIQYF. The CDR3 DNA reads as TGTGCCAGCAGCTCCGGGACAGGGGATGCCAAAAACATTCAGTACTTC.

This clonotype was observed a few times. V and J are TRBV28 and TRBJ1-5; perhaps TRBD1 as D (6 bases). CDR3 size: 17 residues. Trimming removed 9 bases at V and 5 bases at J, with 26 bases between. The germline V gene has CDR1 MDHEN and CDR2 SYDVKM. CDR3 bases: TGTGCCAGTGCCGAGGGGGTAGTATCCCGGGAACATCAGCCCCAGCATTTT. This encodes CASAEGVVSREHQPQHF. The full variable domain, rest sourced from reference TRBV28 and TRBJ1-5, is DVKVTQSSRYLVKRTGEKVFLECVQDMDHENMFWYRQDPGLGLRLIYFSYDVKMKEKGDIPEGYSVSREKKERFSLILESASTNQTSMYLCASAEGVVSREHQPQHFGDGTRLSIL.

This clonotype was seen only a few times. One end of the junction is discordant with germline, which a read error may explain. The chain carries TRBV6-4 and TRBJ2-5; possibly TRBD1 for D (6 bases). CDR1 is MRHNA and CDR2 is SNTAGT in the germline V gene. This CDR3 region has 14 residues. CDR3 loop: CASSYSGTKETQYF. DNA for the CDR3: TGTGCCAGCAGTTACTCCGGGACAAAAGAGACCCAGTACTTC.

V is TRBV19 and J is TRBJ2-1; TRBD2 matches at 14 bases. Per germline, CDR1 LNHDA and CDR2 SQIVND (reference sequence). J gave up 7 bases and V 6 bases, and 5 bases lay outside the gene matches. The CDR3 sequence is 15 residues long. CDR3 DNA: TGTGCCAGTAGCCCGACTAGCGGGGGGGGGAATGAGCAGTTCTTC. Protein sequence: CASSPTSGGGNEQFF.

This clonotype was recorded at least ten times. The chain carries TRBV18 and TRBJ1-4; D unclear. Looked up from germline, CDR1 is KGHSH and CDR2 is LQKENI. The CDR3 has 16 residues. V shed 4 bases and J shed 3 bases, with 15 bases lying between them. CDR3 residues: CASSRREIGANEKLFF. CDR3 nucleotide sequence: TGTGCCAGCTCACGCCGGGAGATCGGGGCTAATGAAAAACTGTTTTTT.

DNA of the CDR3: TGTGCCAGCAGTTACTCGGACAGGGGATACATTCAGTACTTC. Translating it yields CASSYSDRGYIQYF. The chain employs TRBV6-2 or TRBV6-3 and TRBJ2-4, with 9 bases lining up with TRBD1. The CDR3 is 14 residues long. Germline V lookup: CDR1 MNHEY, CDR2 SVGEGT. V shed 0 bases and J 8 bases; nucleotides not matched to a gene: 2.

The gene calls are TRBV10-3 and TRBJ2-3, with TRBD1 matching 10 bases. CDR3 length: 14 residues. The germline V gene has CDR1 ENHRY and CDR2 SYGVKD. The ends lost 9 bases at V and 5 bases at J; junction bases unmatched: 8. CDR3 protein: CAMKTGTGVDTQYF. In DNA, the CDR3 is TGTGCCATGAAAACCGGGACAGGGGTAGATACGCAGTATTTT.

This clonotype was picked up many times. The DNA of the CDR3 is TGTGCCAGCAGTTTATCGTTCCAACGCCAAGAGACCCAGTACTTC. Its protein product is CASSLSFQRQETQYF. The V gene is TRBV27, the J gene TRBJ2-5, with D hard to call. The CDR3 has 15 amino acids. Trimming cost V 0 bases and J 1 base, with 9 bases left between them. CDR1 is MNHEY and CDR2 is SMNVEV in the germline V gene (reference sequence).

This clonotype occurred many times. Here the CDR3 DNA reads TGTGCCAGCAGCACATCCCTAGGTCTCCTAGCATCCGGGGAGCTGTTTTTT. Its protein is CASSTSLGLLASGELFF. V and J are TRBV12-3 or TRBV12-4 and TRBJ2-2; the D gene is possibly TRBD2 (5 bases). The V and J ends lost 6 bases and 6 bases respectively, with 23 bases between them. There are 17 residues in the CDR3.